The clone carrying this TCR beta chain came up many times. This entry comes from a study of human T cells and chemical hapten exposure. MiXCR, run by TCRdb on the RACE reads, gives a single entry per CDR3 protein. Among 30,000 to 35,000 distinct CDR3 sequences listed, less than 5.5% were seen once. The time point is: healthy volunteer bleed at 6 weeks. Whole blood, unfractionated, served as the material for total RNA extraction. Germline CDR1 is SEHNR and CDR2 is FQNEAQ (reference sequence). The CDR3 loop spans 15 amino acids. V dropped 2 bases and J dropped 5; count of bases not matched to a gene: 4. Material: whole blood. The source is a human donor in good health. Some clones in this sample may be carry-over from other donors' samples. The chain employs TRBV7-9 and TRBJ2-1; 9 nucleotides align to TRBD2. The CDR3 sequence is CASSLRGRADNEQFF. Written as DNA, the CDR3 is TGTGCCAGCAGCTTACGCGGGAGGGCCGACAATGAGCAGTTCTTC.